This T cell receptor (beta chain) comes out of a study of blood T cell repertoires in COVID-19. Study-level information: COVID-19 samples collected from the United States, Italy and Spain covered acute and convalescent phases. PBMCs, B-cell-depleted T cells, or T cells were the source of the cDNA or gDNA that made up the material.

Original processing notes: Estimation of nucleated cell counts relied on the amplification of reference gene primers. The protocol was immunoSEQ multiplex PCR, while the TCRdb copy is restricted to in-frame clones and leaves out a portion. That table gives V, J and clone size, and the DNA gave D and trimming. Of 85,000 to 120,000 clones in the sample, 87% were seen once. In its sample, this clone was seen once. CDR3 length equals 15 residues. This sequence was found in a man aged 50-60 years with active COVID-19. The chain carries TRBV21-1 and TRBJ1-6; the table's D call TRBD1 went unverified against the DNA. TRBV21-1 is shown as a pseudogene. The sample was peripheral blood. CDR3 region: CASSTGDRGNSPLHF. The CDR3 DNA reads TGTGCCAGCAGCACTGGGGACAGGGGTAACTCACCCCTCCACTTT.